Following are 2 T cell receptor beta chains from one sample sequenced in a study of beta chain features in type 1 diabetes. The isolated RNA, all of it, was reverse transcribed, so expressed TCRB transcripts were what got sequenced. Repertoires were generated with immunoSEQ multiplex PCR, while TCRdb's copy carries only in-frame clones and drops some. This sample yields approximately 380,000 clones, of which less than 15% are seen a single time; about 0.018% belongs to the top ten. The material sequenced was naive CD4+ T cells from blood. The receptors derive from a woman younger than 30 in good health.

This clone was detected only once. The chain recombines TRBV27 with TRBJ2-7; weak D call: TRBD1 (5 bases). V was cut by 2 bases and J by 3 bases, with 14 bases left in between. This CDR3 is 15 amino acids long. Germline values: CDR1 MNHEY, CDR2 SMNVEV (reference sequence). CDR3 in amino acids: CASSLGPGLGYEQYF. The DNA of the CDR3 is TGTGCCAGCAGTTTAGGCCCAGGGTTAGGCTACGAGCAGTACTTC.

The V and J genes are TRBV6-4 and TRBJ2-1; weak D call: TRBD2 (5 bases). The CDR3 is 12 residues long. The germline V and J ends were trimmed by 5 bases and 10 bases, with 12 bases remaining between them. Germline CDR1 is MRHNA and CDR2 is SNTAGT. The CDR3 nucleotides read TGTGCCAGCAGTCCTCTGGGCGGGGAGCAGTTCTTC. As protein: CASSPLGGEQFF.